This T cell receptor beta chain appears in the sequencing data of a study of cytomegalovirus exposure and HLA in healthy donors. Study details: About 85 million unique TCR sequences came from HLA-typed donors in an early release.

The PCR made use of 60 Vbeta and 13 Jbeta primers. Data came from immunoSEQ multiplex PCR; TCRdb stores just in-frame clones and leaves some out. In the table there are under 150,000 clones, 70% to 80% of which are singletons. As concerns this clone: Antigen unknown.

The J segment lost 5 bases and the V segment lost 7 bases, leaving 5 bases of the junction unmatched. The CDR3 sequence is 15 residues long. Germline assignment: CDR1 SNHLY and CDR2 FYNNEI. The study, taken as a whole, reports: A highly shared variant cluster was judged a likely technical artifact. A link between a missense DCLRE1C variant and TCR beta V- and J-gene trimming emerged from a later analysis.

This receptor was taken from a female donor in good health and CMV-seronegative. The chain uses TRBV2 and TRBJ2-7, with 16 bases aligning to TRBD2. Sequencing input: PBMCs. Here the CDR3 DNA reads TGTGCCAGCACTGGGACTAGCGGGGGGGTTAACGAGCAGTACTTC. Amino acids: CASTGTSGGVNEQYF.